This is a list of T cell receptor beta chains from one sample in a study of spatial heterogeneity in lung cancer. One entry per CDR3 protein, called by TCRdb with MiXCR from the 5' RACE reads. This sample carries roughly 3,500 distinct CDR3 sequences, about an eighth of them seen once, and the ten largest clones take roughly a tenth. Source: lung tumor tissue, taken at surgery. These receptors all stem from a female donor with early-stage non-small cell lung cancer. Both conserved end residues are part of each CDR3. Fields, in order: V gene, J gene, D gene, clone size, CDR3 DNA, CDR3 protein. A D gene is named only where the DNA matches it firmly. Expanded clones are given a class, and other clones once, few, many or no size at all.

TRBV6-2/TRBV6-3	TRBJ1-1	TRBD1	medium-sized	TGTGCCAGCAGCAAGACAGGGTTTAGGACTGAAGCTTTCTTT	CASSKTGFRTEAFF
TRBV10-1	TRBJ2-2	NA	many	TGCGCCAGCAGTGAGTCTTGGCCCGGGGAGCTGTTTTTT	CASSESWPGELFF
TRBV12-3/TRBV12-4	TRBJ1-1	TRBD1	few	TGTGCCAGCAGGACAGGGGGCGCCCCCGGAATAATCCCTGAAGCTTTCTTT	CASRTGGAPGIIPEAFF
TRBV10-2	TRBJ2-1	NA	large	TGCGCCAGCAGTGAGCACACGGAAGGGGAGCAGTTCTTC	CASSEHTEGEQFF
TRBV18	TRBJ2-7	NA	NA	TGTGCCAGCTCACCCACCGATTACGAGCAGTACTTC	CASSPTDYEQYF
TRBV7-2	TRBJ1-6	NA	medium-sized	TGTGCCAGCAGCTTAGACCGTGCGCGCAATTCACCCCTCCACTTT	CASSLDRARNSPLHF
TRBV20-1	TRBJ2-1	TRBD2	medium-sized	TGCAGTGCTGATAGCGGGAGAGCCTACAATGAGCAGTTCTTC	CSADSGRAYNEQFF
TRBV20-1	TRBJ1-2	TRBD1	medium-sized	TGCAGTGCTAGGAGGACAGGGGGCGCCAAAAGGAACTATGGCTACACCTTC	CSARRTGGAKRNYGYTF
TRBV7-9	TRBJ1-4	TRBD1	large	TGTGCCAGTCAGGGGGGTGAAAAACTGTTTTTT	CASQGGEKLFF
TRBV27	TRBJ2-7	NA	medium-sized	TGTGCCAGCAGCCGCACCGGGACTTACTCCTACGAGCAGTACTTC	CASSRTGTYSYEQYF
TRBV2	TRBJ2-5	TRBD2	medium-sized	TGTGCCAGCAGTGAAGCGGGACTAGCGGGAGCAGAGACCCAGTACTTC	CASSEAGLAGAETQYF
TRBV28	TRBJ2-7	TRBD1	few	TGTGCCAGCAGTTTCCCCCAGGACAGGGTCGCCTACGAGCAGTACTTC	CASSFPQDRVAYEQYF
TRBV27	TRBJ2-6	TRBD1	medium-sized	TGTGCCAGCAGCCAGACAGGGGGTCTGCGCTCTGGGGCCAACGTCCTGACTTTC	CASSQTGGLRSGANVLTF
TRBV7-2	TRBJ2-3	TRBD2	medium-sized	TGTGCCAGCAGCCTGCGTAGCGGGAGGGCTGGAGGAGATACGCAGTATTTT	CASSLRSGRAGGDTQYF
TRBV5-5	TRBJ1-5	TRBD1	many	TGTGCCAGCAGCTTGGGCCCACTTTGGACAGGGAGGAATCAGCCCCAGCATTTT	CASSLGPLWTGRNQPQHF
TRBV7-2	TRBJ1-2	TRBD1	medium-sized	TGTGCCAGCAGCCGAGTCGACAGGGAGTATGGCTACACCTTC	CASSRVDREYGYTF
TRBV10-2	TRBJ1-2	NA	medium-sized	TGCGCCAGCAGCCCGGGAGGGGGGGATGGCTACACCTTC	CASSPGGGDGYTF
TRBV28	TRBJ2-1	NA	medium-sized	TGTGCCAGCAGTTTTGGGGGCTCCTACAATGAGCAGTTCTTC	CASSFGGSYNEQFF
TRBV7-2	TRBJ2-1	TRBD2	NA	TGTGCCAGCAGCTCGGGACTAGCCACCTACAATGAGCAGTTCTTC	CASSSGLATYNEQFF
TRBV7-7	TRBJ1-1	NA	medium-sized	TGTGCCAGCAGCGCACTGGGGGTCGGGACTGAAGCTTTCTTT	CASSALGVGTEAFF
TRBV9	TRBJ2-1	TRBD2	large	TGTGCCAGCAGCGTCGGTACTAGTCGAGGGAGGGTCTACAATGAGCAGTTCTTC	CASSVGTSRGRVYNEQFF
TRBV11-2	TRBJ2-7	TRBD2	many	TGTGCCAGCAGCTGGACTAGCGGGTCCTACGAGCAGTACTTC	CASSWTSGSYEQYF
TRBV19	TRBJ1-5	TRBD1	many	TGTGCCAGTACCGGCGACAGGGGCCCCTGGCCCCAGCATTTT	CASTGDRGPWPQHF
TRBV27	TRBJ1-4	TRBD1	medium-sized	TGTGCCAGCAGCCGACAGGGGTCGAATGAAAAACTGTTTTTT	CASSRQGSNEKLFF
TRBV12-3/TRBV12-4	TRBJ1-1	NA	NA	TGTGCCAGCAGTTTAATAACGAACACTGAAGCTTTCTTT	CASSLITNTEAFF
TRBV6-2/TRBV6-3	TRBJ2-7	NA	many	TGTGCCAGCAGTTACTCGAGAGTCCTGACAGGTCTATACGAGCAGTACTTC	CASSYSRVLTGLYEQYF
TRBV2	TRBJ2-7	TRBD1	once	TGTGCCAGCAGTGGGAACAGGGGTCCCTACGAGCAGTACTTC	CASSGNRGPYEQYF
TRBV10-3	TRBJ1-1	NA	medium-sized	TGTGCCATCAGAGACCCCCAAATCACTGAAGCTTTCTTT	CAIRDPQITEAFF
TRBV2	TRBJ1-4	NA	medium-sized	TGTGCCAGCAGTGAAAGGGTAGCAATGTCTGAAAAACTGTTTTTT	CASSERVAMSEKLFF
TRBV18	TRBJ1-2	NA	NA	TGTGCCAGCTCACCGCCGAATCCAGGGCTAGCTAACTATGGCTACACCTTC	CASSPPNPGLANYGYTF
TRBV2	TRBJ2-1	NA	medium-sized	TGTGCCAGCAGTGAGTCTCCGAGCTCCTACAATGAACAGTTCTTC	CASSESPSSYNEQFF
TRBV5-1	TRBJ2-2	TRBD1	medium-sized	TGCGCCAGCAGCTTGCAACAGGGGAGCACCGGGGAGCTGTTTTTT	CASSLQQGSTGELFF
TRBV10-3	TRBJ2-1	TRBD2	medium-sized	TGTGCCATCAACCCAGGGGCGGGAGGGGATGAGCAGTTCTTC	CAINPGAGGDEQFF
TRBV20-1	TRBJ2-1	NA	medium-sized	TGCAGTGCAACCGGTCTAACGGACAATGAGCAGTTCTTC	CSATGLTDNEQFF
TRBV28	TRBJ1-1	TRBD1	few	TGTGCCAGCAGTCTAGGACAGGGGTGGGGAGAAGCTTTCTTT	CASSLGQGWGEAFF
TRBV6-1	TRBJ1-1	NA	medium-sized	TGTGCCAGCAGTGAAAATGGGAACACTGAAGCTTTCTTT	CASSENGNTEAFF
TRBV7-2	TRBJ2-5	TRBD1	NA	TGTGCCAGCAGCTCGACAGGGTTCGAGACCCAGTACTTC	CASSSTGFETQYF
TRBV20-1	TRBJ2-7	TRBD1	NA	TGCAGTGCTGGGGACAGGGTGAGAGACGAGCAGTACTTC	CSAGDRVRDEQYF
TRBV5-1	TRBJ2-2	NA	medium-sized	TGCGCCAGCAGCTTGATCGCAGACACCGGGGAGCTGTTTTTT	CASSLIADTGELFF
TRBV10-3	TRBJ1-2	NA	NA	TGTGCCATCAGTGGGGACCTGGGGATTAACTATGGCTACACCTTC	CAISGDLGINYGYTF
TRBV12-3/TRBV12-4	TRBJ2-7	TRBD2	medium-sized	TGTGCCAGCATGTCCCGGGGAGCGGGACGCTACGAGCAGTACTTC	CASMSRGAGRYEQYF
TRBV7-2	TRBJ2-7	NA	many	TGTGCCAGCAGCTTAGTCTCGGGTCCTTGGTCCGGCGAGCAGTACTTC	CASSLVSGPWSGEQYF